The clone carrying this TCR beta chain occurred many times. As yet, its antigen is unknown. Amplified TCR beta CDR3 regions came from RNA transcripts. Carried out on the TCR CDR3, a first-round RT-PCR used the HTBI primer set. TCRdb passed the multiplex PCR reads through MiXCR, listing each CDR3 protein once. This table has 400,000 to 450,000 distinct CDR3 sequences, around 15% appearing once. Trimming cost V 3 bases and J 10 bases; bases outside gene matches: 10. Germline lookup yields CDR1 MNHEY and CDR2 SMNVEV (reference sequence). The CDR3 has 15 residues. This record comes from a study of T cells in Graves' hyperthyroidism and ophthalmopathy. Study observations and caveats: Clonotypes that were expanded in thyroid above 0.001 mostly appeared in blood too.

This chain connects TRBV27 to TRBJ2-5, with 11 bases fitting TRBD2. What was sequenced was blood. This TCR derives from a young man with Graves' ophthalmopathy. DNA for the CDR3: TGTGCCAGCAGTTTTTGGTCAACTAGCGGGAGTATCCAGTACTTC. Encoded protein: CASSFWSTSGSIQYF.